These 6 T cell receptor beta chains originate from one sample sequenced in a study of shared clonotypes between healthy human individuals (dated by TCRdb to 2020 to 2022). The protocol used for the library was the immunoSEQ multiplex PCR assay. Sourced from immuneACCESS, this table was stored by TCRdb with only in-frame sequences that have V and J called. A share of the clones is absent; for the studies checked, an unresolved V gene accounts for under half, and the remainder has no known explanation. Counted in this sample were 1,400,000 or so clones; 98% to 99% of them appeared once. The biggest ten clones account for about 0.34% of the sample. Sequences were obtained from naive CD4+ T cells sorted from blood. This specimen's cell subset or site label, interpreted: CD45RA+ positively selected. The receptors originated from a man aged 30-40 years in good health.

The chain joins TRBV6-1 to TRBJ1-5, with D maybe TRBD1 (5 bases). The CDR3 spans 16 residues. V shed 2 bases and J shed 2 bases, with 13 bases lying between them. Per germline, CDR1 MNHNS and CDR2 SASEGT. This chain's CDR3 is CASSESSGRGNQPQHF. The CDR3 coding sequence is TGTGCCAGCAGTGAATCGTCAGGGCGAGGCAATCAGCCCCAGCATTTT.

The rearrangement links TRBV4-3 to TRBJ2-7; perhaps D is TRBD1 or TRBD2 (5 bases each). Germline V gene sequence: CDR1 LGHNA, CDR2 YSLEER. Trimming took off 3 bases at V and 6 bases at J, with 21 bases between the two ends. The CDR3 totals 16 residues. The CDR3: CASSHRSGAGMGEQYF. The CDR3 DNA reads TGCGCCAGCAGCCACCGGTCCGGGGCAGGGATGGGCGAGCAGTACTTC.

The rearrangement joins TRBV6-4 to TRBJ2-1, with D possibly being TRBD1 or TRBD2 (5 bases each). This CDR3 is 15 amino acids long. Germline lookup yields CDR1 MRHNA and CDR2 SNTAGT. The V gene lost 2 bases and the J gene lost 6 bases, with 14 bases spanning the gap. This CDR3 reads CASSDRARGGNEQFF. The CDR3 DNA reads as TGTGCCAGCAGTGACCGGGCCCGGGGCGGCAATGAGCAGTTCTTC.

The J gene is TRBJ1-2, the V gene TRBV10-3; 7 nucleotides align to TRBD1. There are 16 residues in the CDR3. The germline gives CDR1 ENHRY, CDR2 SYGVKD. V lost 7 bases and J lost 4; bases outside the gene matches: 15. The CDR3 DNA is TGTGCCATCACAGGGACAGCTGAAATCGGAAGCTATGGCTACACCTTC. Its protein product is CAITGTAEIGSYGYTF.

The rearrangement joins TRBV18 to TRBJ2-1; D is ambiguous. Germline V gene lookup returns CDR1 KGHSH and CDR2 LQKENI. Trimming left V 3 bases short and J 3 bases short, with 9 bases between. The CDR3 spans 14 residues. CDR3 region: CASSPRRNYNEQFF. The CDR3 DNA reads as TGTGCCAGCTCACCCCGGCGGAACTACAATGAGCAGTTCTTC.

J is TRBJ1-1 and V is TRBV9; 7 nucleotides align to TRBD1. Germline V gene sequence: CDR1 SGDLS, CDR2 YYNGEE. V shed 4 bases, J shed 8 bases, and the junction held 8 bases outside the gene matches. The CDR3 has 13 amino acids. In nucleotides, the CDR3 is TGTGCCAGCAGCCCTACGACAGGGTCGGAAGCTTTCTTT. Translated: CASSPTTGSEAFF.